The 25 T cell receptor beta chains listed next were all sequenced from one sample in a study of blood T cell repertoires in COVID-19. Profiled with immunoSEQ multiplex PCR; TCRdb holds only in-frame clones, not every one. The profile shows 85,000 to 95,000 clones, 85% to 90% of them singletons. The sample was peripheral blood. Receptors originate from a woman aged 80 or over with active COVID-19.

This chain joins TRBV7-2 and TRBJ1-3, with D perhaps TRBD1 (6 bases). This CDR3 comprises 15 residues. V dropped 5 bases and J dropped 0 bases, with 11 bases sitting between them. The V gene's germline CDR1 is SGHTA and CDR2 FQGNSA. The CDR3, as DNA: TGTGCCAGCAGCCGGGACATCGTCTCTGGAAACACCATATATTTT. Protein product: CASSRDIVSGNTIYF.

CDR3 protein: CASSLGQDNSPLHF. The CDR3 nucleotides read TGTGCCAGCTCACTTGGACAGGATAATTCACCCCTCCACTTT. This rearrangement joins TRBV18 to TRBJ1-6; 7 nucleotides align to TRBD1. The CDR3 sequence is 14 residues long. The ends lost 4 bases at V and 5 bases at J; junction bases unmatched: 2. Germline V gene lookup returns CDR1 KGHSH and CDR2 LQKENI.

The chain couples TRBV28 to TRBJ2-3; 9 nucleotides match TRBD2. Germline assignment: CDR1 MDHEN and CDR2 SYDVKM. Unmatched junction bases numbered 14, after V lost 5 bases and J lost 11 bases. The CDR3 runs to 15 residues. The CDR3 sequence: CASSPPSGRTTVQYF. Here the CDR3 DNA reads TGTGCCAGCAGTCCCCCAAGCGGGAGGACAACAGTGCAGTATTTT.

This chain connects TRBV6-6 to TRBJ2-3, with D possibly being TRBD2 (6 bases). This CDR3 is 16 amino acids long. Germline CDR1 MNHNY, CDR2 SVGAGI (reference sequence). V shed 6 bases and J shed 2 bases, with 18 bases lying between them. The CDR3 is CASRPPDYPDTDTQYF. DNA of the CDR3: TGTGCCAGCAGACCACCGGACTATCCTGACACAGATACGCAGTATTTT.

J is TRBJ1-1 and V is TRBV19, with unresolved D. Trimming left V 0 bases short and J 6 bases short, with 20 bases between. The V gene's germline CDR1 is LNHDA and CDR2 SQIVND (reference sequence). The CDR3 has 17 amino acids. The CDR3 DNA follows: TGTGCCAGTAGTATAGACGGGATGCGGCCCCGTGGGGCTGAAGCTTTCTTT. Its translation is CASSIDGMRPRGAEAFF.

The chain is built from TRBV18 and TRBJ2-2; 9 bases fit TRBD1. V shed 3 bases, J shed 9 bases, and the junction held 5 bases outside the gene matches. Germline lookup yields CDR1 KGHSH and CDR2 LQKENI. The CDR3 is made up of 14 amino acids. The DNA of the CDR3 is TGTGCCAGCTCACCCGGGACAGGGATCTGGGAGCTGTTTTTT. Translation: CASSPGTGIWELFF.

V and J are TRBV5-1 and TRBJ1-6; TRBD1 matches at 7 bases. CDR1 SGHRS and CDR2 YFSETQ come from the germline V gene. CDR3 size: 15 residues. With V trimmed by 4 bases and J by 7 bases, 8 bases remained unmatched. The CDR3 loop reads CASSPLEGGNSPLHF. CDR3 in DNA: TGCGCCAGCAGCCCCCTGGAAGGGGGCAATTCACCCCTCCACTTT.

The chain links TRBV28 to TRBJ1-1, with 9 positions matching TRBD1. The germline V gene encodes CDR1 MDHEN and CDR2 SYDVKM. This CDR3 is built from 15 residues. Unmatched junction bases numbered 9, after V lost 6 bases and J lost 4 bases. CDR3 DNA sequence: TGTGCCAGCAGGGCGTACAGGGGGCGGGGCACTGAAGCTTTCTTT. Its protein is CASRAYRGRGTEAFF.

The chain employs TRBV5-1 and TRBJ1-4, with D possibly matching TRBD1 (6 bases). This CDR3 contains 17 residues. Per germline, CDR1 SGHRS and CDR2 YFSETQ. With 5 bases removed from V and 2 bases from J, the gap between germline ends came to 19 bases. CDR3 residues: CASSSGTGMITNEKLFF. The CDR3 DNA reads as TGCGCCAGCAGTTCAGGAACAGGGATGATCACTAATGAAAAACTGTTTTTT.

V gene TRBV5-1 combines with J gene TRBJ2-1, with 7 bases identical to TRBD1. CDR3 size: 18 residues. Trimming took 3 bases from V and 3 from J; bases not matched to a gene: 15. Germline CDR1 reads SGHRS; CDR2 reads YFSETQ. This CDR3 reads CASSWGSRGSINYNEQFF. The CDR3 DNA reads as TGCGCCAGCAGCTGGGGGTCCAGGGGGTCTATTAACTACAATGAGCAGTTCTTC.

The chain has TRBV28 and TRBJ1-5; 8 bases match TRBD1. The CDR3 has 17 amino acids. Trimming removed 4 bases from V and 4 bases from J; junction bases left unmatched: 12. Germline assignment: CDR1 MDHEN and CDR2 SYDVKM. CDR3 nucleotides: TGTGCCAGCAGTTCAGGGGGGGGGACAGGTCCTAATCAGCCCCAGCATTTT. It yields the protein CASSSGGGTGPNQPQHF.

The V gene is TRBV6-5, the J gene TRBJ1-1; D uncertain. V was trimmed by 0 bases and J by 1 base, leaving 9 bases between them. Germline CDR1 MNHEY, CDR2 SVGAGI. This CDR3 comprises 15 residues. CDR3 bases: TGTGCCAGCAGTTACTCAACAGTTACGAACACTGAAGCTTTCTTT. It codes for CASSYSTVTNTEAFF.

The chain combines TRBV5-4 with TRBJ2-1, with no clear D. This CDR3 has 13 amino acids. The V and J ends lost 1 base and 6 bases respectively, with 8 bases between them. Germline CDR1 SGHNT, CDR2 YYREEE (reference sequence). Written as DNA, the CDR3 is TGTGCCAGCAGCTTGCGAAACGGCAATGAGCAGTTCTTC. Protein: CASSLRNGNEQFF.

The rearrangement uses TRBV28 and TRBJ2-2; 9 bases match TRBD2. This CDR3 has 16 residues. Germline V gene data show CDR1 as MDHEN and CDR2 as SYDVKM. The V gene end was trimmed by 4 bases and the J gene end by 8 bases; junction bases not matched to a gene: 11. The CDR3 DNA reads TGTGCCAGCAGTTCCCCCACACCTAGCGGGATGGGGGAGCTGTTTTTT. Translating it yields CASSSPTPSGMGELFF.

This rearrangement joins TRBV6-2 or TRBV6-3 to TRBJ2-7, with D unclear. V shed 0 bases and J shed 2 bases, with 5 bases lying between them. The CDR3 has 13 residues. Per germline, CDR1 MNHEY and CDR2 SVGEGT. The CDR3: CASSYSTPYEQYF. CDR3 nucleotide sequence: TGTGCCAGCAGTTACTCGACTCCCTACGAGCAGTACTTC.

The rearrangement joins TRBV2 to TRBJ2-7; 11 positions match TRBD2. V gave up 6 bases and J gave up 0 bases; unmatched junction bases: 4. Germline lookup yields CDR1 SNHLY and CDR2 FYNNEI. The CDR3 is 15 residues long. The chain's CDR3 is CASRETSGVSYEQYF. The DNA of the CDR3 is TGTGCCAGCAGGGAGACTAGCGGGGTCTCCTACGAGCAGTACTTC.

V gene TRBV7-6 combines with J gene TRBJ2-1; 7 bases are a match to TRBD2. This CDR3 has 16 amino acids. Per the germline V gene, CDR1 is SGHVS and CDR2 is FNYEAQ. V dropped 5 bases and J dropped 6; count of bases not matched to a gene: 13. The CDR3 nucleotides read TGTGCCAGCAGCGTACCTCGGGCTAGCGGCCTCAATGAGCAGTTCTTC. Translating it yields CASSVPRASGLNEQFF.

The CDR3 sequence is CASSVRDRNTEAFF. CDR3 nucleotide sequence: TGTGCCAGCAGTGTCCGGGACAGGAACACTGAAGCTTTCTTT. The gene calls are TRBV27 and TRBJ1-1; TRBD1 matches at 7 bases. Losses at the gene ends were 5 bases for V and 1 base for J; bases not matched to a gene: 4. The CDR3 covers 14 residues. The germline V gene encodes CDR1 MNHEY and CDR2 SMNVEV (reference sequence).

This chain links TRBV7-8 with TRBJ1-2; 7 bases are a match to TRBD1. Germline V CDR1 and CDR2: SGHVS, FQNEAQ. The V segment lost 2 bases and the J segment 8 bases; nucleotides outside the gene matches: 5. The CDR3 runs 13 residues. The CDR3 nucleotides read TGTGCCAGCAGCTTAAACAGGGGCGGAGGCTACACCTTC. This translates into CASSLNRGGGYTF.

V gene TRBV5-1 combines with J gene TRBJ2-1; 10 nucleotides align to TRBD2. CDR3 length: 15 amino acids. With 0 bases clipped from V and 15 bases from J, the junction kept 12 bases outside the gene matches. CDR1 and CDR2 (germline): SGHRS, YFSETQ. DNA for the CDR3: TGCGCCAGCAGCTTGGCTAGCGGGAGACCGGACACCACGTTCTTC. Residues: CASSLASGRPDTTFF.

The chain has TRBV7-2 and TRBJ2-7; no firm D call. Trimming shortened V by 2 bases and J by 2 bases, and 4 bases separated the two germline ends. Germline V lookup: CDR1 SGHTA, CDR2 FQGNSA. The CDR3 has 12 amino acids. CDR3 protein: CASSLQAYEQYF. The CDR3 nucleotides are TGTGCCAGCAGCTTACAGGCCTACGAGCAGTACTTC.

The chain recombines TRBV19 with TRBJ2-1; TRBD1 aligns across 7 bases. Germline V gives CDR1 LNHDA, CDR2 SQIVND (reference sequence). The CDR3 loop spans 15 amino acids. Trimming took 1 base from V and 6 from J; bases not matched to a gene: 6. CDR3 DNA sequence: TGTGCCAGTAGTATAGTACGACAGGGTACCAATGAGCAGTTCTTC. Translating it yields CASSIVRQGTNEQFF. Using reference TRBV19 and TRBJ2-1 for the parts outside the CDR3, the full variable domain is DGGITQSPKYLFRKEGQNVTLSCEQNLNHDAMYWYRQDPGQGLRLIYYSQIVNDFQKGDIAEGYSVSREKKESFPLTVTSAQKNPTAFYLCASSIVRQGTNEQFFGPGTRLTVL.

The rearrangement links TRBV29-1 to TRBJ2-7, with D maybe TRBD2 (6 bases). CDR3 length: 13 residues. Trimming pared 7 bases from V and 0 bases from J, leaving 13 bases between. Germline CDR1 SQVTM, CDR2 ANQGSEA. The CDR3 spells CSGVSGSSYEQYF. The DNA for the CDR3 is TGCAGCGGGGTTAGCGGAAGCTCCTACGAGCAGTACTTC.

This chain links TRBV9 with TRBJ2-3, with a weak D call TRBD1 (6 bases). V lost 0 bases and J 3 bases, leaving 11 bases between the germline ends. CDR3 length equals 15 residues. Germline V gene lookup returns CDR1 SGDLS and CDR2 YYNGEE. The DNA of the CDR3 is TGTGCCAGCAGCGTAGGTGGGGGCCGGACAGATACGCAGTATTTT. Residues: CASSVGGGRTDTQYF. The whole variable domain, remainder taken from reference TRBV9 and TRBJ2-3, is DSGVTQTPKHLITATGQRVTLRCSPRSGDLSVYWYQQSLDQGLQFLIQYYNGEERAKGNILERFSAQQFPDLHSELNLSSLELGDSALYFCASSVGGGRTDTQYFGPGTRLTVL.

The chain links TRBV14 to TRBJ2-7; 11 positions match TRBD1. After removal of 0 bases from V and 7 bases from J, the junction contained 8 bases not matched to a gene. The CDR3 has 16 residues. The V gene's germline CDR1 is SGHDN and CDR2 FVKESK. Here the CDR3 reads CASSQDRDGTGGEQYF. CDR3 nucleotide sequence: TGTGCCAGCAGCCAAGATCGGGATGGGACAGGGGGGGAGCAGTACTTC.